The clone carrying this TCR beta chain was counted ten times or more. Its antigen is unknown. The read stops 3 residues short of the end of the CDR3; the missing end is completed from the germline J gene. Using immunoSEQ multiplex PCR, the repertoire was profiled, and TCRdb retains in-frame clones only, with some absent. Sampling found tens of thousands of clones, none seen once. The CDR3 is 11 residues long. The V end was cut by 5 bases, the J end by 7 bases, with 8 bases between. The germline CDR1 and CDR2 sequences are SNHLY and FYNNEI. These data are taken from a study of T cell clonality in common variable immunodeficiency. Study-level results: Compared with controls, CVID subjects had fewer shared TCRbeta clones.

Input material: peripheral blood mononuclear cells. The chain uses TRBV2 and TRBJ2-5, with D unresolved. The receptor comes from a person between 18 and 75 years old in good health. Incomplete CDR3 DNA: TGTGCCAGCAGTCCGCCGGGGACC. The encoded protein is CASSPPGT. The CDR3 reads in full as CASSPPGTQYF.